The 23 T cell receptor beta chains below were found in one sample sequenced in a study of T cell responses to AZD1222 COVID-19 vaccine. TCRdb's table, derived via immunoSEQ multiplex PCR, lists solely in-frame clones and lacks some. The sample records about 110,000 clones, roughly 90% being singletons. The sequences come from peripheral blood, collected on day 0 of AZD1222 vaccination. The receptors derive from an adult in good health.

CDR3 nucleotides: TGTGCCAGCAGCGAGGGGGACCGCTCCTTCCGCTACACCTTC. Translating it yields CASSEGDRSFRYTF. The rearrangement links TRBV9 to TRBJ1-2; D might be TRBD1 (6 bases). With 3 bases removed from V and 9 bases from J, the gap between germline ends came to 18 bases. This CDR3 region has 14 residues. Germline CDR1 and CDR2: SGDLS and YYNGEE.

The chain uses TRBV11-1 and TRBJ1-1; 7 bases align to TRBD1. The CDR3 is 14 amino acids. Germline V gene lookup returns CDR1 SGHAT and CDR2 FQDESV (reference sequence). Trimming removed 9 bases from V and 1 base from J; junction bases left unmatched: 8. The CDR3 sequence is CASVMDRSNTEAFF. The CDR3 DNA follows: TGTGCCAGTGTTATGGACAGGTCGAACACTGAAGCTTTCTTT.

V usage is TRBV7-2 and J usage is TRBJ1-5; D not certain. This CDR3 has 12 amino acids. The ends were cut back, 5 bases at V and 5 bases at J, with 7 bases in the middle. Germline lookup yields CDR1 SGHTA and CDR2 FQGNSA. CDR3 sequence (DNA): TGTGCCAGCAGCGACTACGATCAGCCCCAGCATTTT. Its protein is CASSDYDQPQHF. Drawing the rest from reference TRBV7-2 and TRBJ1-5, the complete variable domain is GAGVSQSPSNKVTEKGKDVELRCDPISGHTALYWYRQSLGQGLEFLIYFQGNSAPDKSGLPSDRFSAERTGGSVSTLTIQRTQQEDSAVYLCASSDYDQPQHFGDGTRLSIL.

The CDR3 DNA follows: TGTGCCTGGAGTCAGTTTGGGGGAACTGGGGAAAAACTGTTTTTT. Translated, it gives CAWSQFGGTGEKLFF. This chain connects TRBV30 to TRBJ1-4, with D possibly being TRBD1 (5 bases). Germline loops: CDR1 GTSNPN, CDR2 SVGIG (reference sequence). This CDR3 spans 15 amino acids. V lost 2 bases, J lost 8 bases, and 18 bases lay in between.

The rearrangement links TRBV2 to TRBJ1-6; D is unclear. The germline CDR1 and CDR2 sequences are SNHLY and FYNNEI. This CDR3 contains 13 residues. V was trimmed by 6 bases and J by 10 bases, leaving 13 bases between them. The DNA for the CDR3 is TGTGCCAGCAGGGACCGCCTCGTCTCACCCCTCCACTTT. It encodes CASRDRLVSPLHF.

The rearrangement links TRBV30 to TRBJ1-5, with 7 bases that match TRBD1. The CDR3 runs 15 residues. Germline loops: CDR1 GTSNPN, CDR2 SVGIG (reference sequence). Losses at the gene ends were 0 bases for V and 6 bases for J; bases not matched to a gene: 8. The CDR3 bases are TGTGCCTGGAGTGTGAGACAGGGTGTCGGTCAGCCCCAGCATTTT. It codes for CAWSVRQGVGQPQHF.

This sequence joins TRBV10-3 and TRBJ2-1; TRBD1 aligns across 7 bases. Unmatched junction bases numbered 9, after V lost 2 bases and J lost 8 bases. The CDR3 runs to 15 residues. Germline values: CDR1 ENHRY, CDR2 SYGVKD. The CDR3: CAISEDRGGLDEQFF. The DNA of the CDR3 is TGTGCCATCAGTGAGGATCGAGGGGGCCTAGATGAGCAGTTCTTC.

This clone appeared a single time. The chain is built from TRBV6-1 and TRBJ1-2, with D perhaps TRBD1 (5 bases). Trimming took off 1 base at V and 6 bases at J, with 12 bases between the two ends. The germline CDR1 and CDR2 sequences are MNHNS and SASEGT. The CDR3 contains 14 residues. CDR3 coding DNA: TGTGCCAGCAGTGAAGTTATAGGGGAGGATGGCTACACCTTC. It is translated as CASSEVIGEDGYTF.

The chain joins TRBV19 to TRBJ2-7; 8 bases fit TRBD1. The CDR3 has 13 amino acids. Germline CDR1 and CDR2: LNHDA and SQIVND (reference sequence). Trimming cost V 5 bases and J 6 bases; bases outside gene matches: 6. In nucleotides, the CDR3 is TGTGCCAGTAGTTTGGGACAGGTTACCGAGCAGTACTTC. Its translation is CASSLGQVTEQYF.

The V and J genes are TRBV7-8 and TRBJ2-1; 7 bases are a match to TRBD2. There are 14 residues in the CDR3. Germline CDR1 is SGHVS and CDR2 is FQNEAQ. With 8 bases clipped from V and 6 bases from J, the junction kept 10 bases outside the gene matches. The CDR3 DNA is TGTGCCAGCTCTCCGAGAAGGACTAGCAATGAGCAGTTCTTC. This encodes CASSPRRTSNEQFF.

CDR3 protein: CASSYFGQGNTDTQYF. The CDR3 nucleotides are TGTGCCAGCAGTTACTTCGGACAGGGAAACACAGATACGCAGTATTTT. J is TRBJ2-3 and V is TRBV6-2 or TRBV6-3, with TRBD1 matching 8 bases. CDR3 size: 16 residues. CDR1 and CDR2 (germline): MNHEY, SVGEGT. Losses at the gene ends were 1 base for V and 2 bases for J; bases not matched to a gene: 5.

The genes are TRBV9 and TRBJ2-3; D tentatively fits TRBD1 or TRBD2 (6 bases each). Germline values: CDR1 SGDLS, CDR2 YYNGEE. With 0 bases removed from V and 3 bases from J, the gap between germline ends came to 14 bases. CDR3 length: 16 amino acids. CDR3 sequence reads: CASSVAGKGGTDTQYF. The CDR3 DNA follows: TGTGCCAGCAGCGTAGCAGGAAAGGGGGGAACAGATACGCAGTATTTT.

This clone was seen a few times. V is TRBV11-1 and J is TRBJ2-1; tentatively, D is TRBD1 (5 bases). This CDR3 region has 15 residues. CDR1 is SGHAT, CDR2 FQDESV, per germline (reference sequence). Trimming removed 1 base at V and 9 bases at J, with 16 bases between. The CDR3 nucleotides are TGTGCCAGCAGCTTAGGGCAGGGAAGGGTAGGTGAGCAGTTCTTC. This codes for CASSLGQGRVGEQFF. Full variable domain (rest looked up from reference TRBV11-1 and TRBJ2-1): EAEVAQSPRYKITEKSQAVAFWCDPISGHATLYWYRQILGQGPELLVQFQDESVVDDSQLPKDRFSAERLKGVDSTLKIQPAELGDSAMYLCASSLGQGRVGEQFFGPGTRLTVL.

This chain uses TRBV27 with TRBJ2-3; no definite D call. Germline V gives CDR1 MNHEY, CDR2 SMNVEV (reference sequence). Trimming pared 6 bases from V and 1 base from J, leaving 8 bases between. This CDR3 spans 13 amino acids. The CDR3 coding sequence is TGTGCCAGCAGGACCGTGGGCACAGATACGCAGTATTTT. The encoded protein is CASRTVGTDTQYF.

Written as DNA, the CDR3 is TGTGCCAGCAGCCTCACAGGGGGGATCACTGAAGCTTTCTTT. This encodes CASSLTGGITEAFF. The chain employs TRBV7-2 and TRBJ1-1, with 8 nucleotides matching TRBD1. Germline V gene sequence: CDR1 SGHTA, CDR2 FQGNSA. The ends lost 5 bases at V and 4 bases at J; junction bases unmatched: 6. CDR3 length equals 14 residues. Combining the CDR3 with reference TRBV7-2 and TRBJ1-1 gives the whole variable domain GAGVSQSPSNKVTEKGKDVELRCDPISGHTALYWYRQSLGQGLEFLIYFQGNSAPDKSGLPSDRFSAERTGGSVSTLTIQRTQQEDSAVYLCASSLTGGITEAFFGQGTRLTVV.

This sequence joins TRBV4-3 and TRBJ2-4, with 10 positions matching TRBD1. V gave up 0 bases and J gave up 0 bases; unmatched junction bases: 14. Germline values: CDR1 LGHNA, CDR2 YSLEER. CDR3 length equals 21 residues. CDR3 in DNA: TGCGCCAGCAGCCAAGATCGCTGGACAGGGGGAGGGGGGATAGCCAAAAACATTCAGTACTTC. Translating gives CASSQDRWTGGGGIAKNIQYF.

V and J are TRBV5-1 and TRBJ2-3; 9 positions agree with TRBD2. V trimming: 0 bases; J trimming: 12 bases; junction bases outside the gene matches: 8. This CDR3 has 14 amino acids. Per the germline V gene, CDR1 is SGHRS and CDR2 is YFSETQ. For the CDR3, the DNA is TGCGCCAGCAGCTTGGGAGCGGCGGGGGGGCAACAGTATTTT. It is translated as CASSLGAAGGQQYF.

The chain carries TRBV5-1 and TRBJ2-3, with D perhaps matching TRBD2 (5 bases). V dropped 0 bases and J dropped 0 bases, with 17 bases sitting between them. Germline V gene lookup returns CDR1 SGHRS and CDR2 YFSETQ. The CDR3 runs 18 residues. The DNA of the CDR3 is TGCGCCAGCAGCTTGGGTGTTAGCGCGAGCCTTAGCACAGATACGCAGTATTTT. Protein product: CASSLGVSASLSTDTQYF.

The chain links TRBV5-6 to TRBJ2-5, with D unclear. Germline V lookup: CDR1 SGHDT, CDR2 YYEEEE. Trimming took 4 bases from V and 4 from J, leaving 11 bases between them. The CDR3 spans 13 residues. The CDR3 nucleotides read TGTGCCAGCAGCCGCCAGACCGGAGAGACCCAGTACTTC. As protein: CASSRQTGETQYF.

This clone has only one observation. This sequence joins TRBV11-3 and TRBJ1-6; D is undetermined. This CDR3 region has 15 residues. Germline V CDR1 and CDR2: SGHNT, YENEEA. Trimming pared 0 bases from V and 6 bases from J, leaving 9 bases between. DNA for the CDR3: TGTGCCAGCAGCTTAGAGGGGAGCAGTAATTCACCCCTCCACTTT. Residues: CASSLEGSSNSPLHF.

The genes are TRBV12-3 or TRBV12-4 and TRBJ2-5, with D maybe TRBD1 (5 bases). The CDR3 sequence is 13 residues long. V was cut by 2 bases and J by 3 bases, with 7 bases left in between. This CDR3 is CASSLKTEETQYF. DNA of the CDR3: TGTGCCAGCAGTTTAAAGACAGAAGAGACCCAGTACTTC.

This clone was observed once. The CDR3 loop reads CAWSGTLGNTIYF. Here the CDR3 DNA reads TGTGCCTGGAGTGGGACGCTCGGAAACACCATATATTTT. V and J are TRBV30 and TRBJ1-3; D call uncertain. The V and J ends lost 1 base and 4 bases respectively, with 8 bases between them. This CDR3 region has 13 residues. In germline, CDR1 is GTSNPN, CDR2 SVGIG (reference sequence).

This clone showed up just once. The chain is built from TRBV6-5 and TRBJ2-7; TRBD1 agrees at 8 bases. The CDR3 has 14 amino acids. Trimming took 5 bases from V and 9 from J; bases not matched to a gene: 12. Germline V lookup: CDR1 MNHEY, CDR2 SVGAGI. Here the CDR3 reads CASSPPGTGLVQYF. CDR3 coding DNA: TGTGCCAGCAGTCCCCCTGGGACAGGTTTGGTGCAGTACTTC.